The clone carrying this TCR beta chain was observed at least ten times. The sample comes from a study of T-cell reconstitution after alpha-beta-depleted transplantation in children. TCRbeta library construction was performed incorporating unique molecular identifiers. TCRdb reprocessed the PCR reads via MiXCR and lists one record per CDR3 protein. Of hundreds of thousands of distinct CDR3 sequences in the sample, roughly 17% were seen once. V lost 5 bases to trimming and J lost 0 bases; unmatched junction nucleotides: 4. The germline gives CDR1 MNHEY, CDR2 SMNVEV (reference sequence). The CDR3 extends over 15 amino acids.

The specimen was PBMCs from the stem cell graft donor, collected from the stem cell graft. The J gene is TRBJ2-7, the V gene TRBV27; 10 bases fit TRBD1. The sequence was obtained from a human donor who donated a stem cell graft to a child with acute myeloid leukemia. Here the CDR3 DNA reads TGTGCCAGCAGTCAGGGACAGGGGATCTCCTACGAGCAGTACTTC. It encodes CASSQGQGISYEQYF.